The subject of this entry is one T cell receptor beta chain. The CDR3 totals 12 residues. Trimming cost V 8 bases and J 7 bases; bases outside gene matches: 6. Germline V lookup: CDR1 MNHNY, CDR2 SVGAGI (reference sequence). The entry originates in a study of identical twins. TCRdb re-analysed the 5' RACE reads in MiXCR, keeping a single row per CDR3 protein. The sample includes approximately 410,000 distinct CDR3 sequences, approximately 17% of them seen just once. The V and J genes are TRBV6-6 and TRBJ1-1; TRBD1 matches at 8 bases. Sample: naive T cells sorted from blood. The sequence derives from a man between 50 and 59 years old in good health. The CDR3 DNA is TGTGCCAGCGGGGGACAGGCTTATGAAGCTTTCTTT. This sequence encodes CASGGQAYEAFF.